This T cell receptor beta chain was captured in a study of patients and donors after allogeneic stem cell transplantation. Germline CDR1 reads DFQATT; CDR2 reads SNEGSKA (reference sequence). This CDR3 has 14 amino acids. V was pared by 2 bases and J by 2 bases, with 12 bases between. Each CDR3 protein gets one entry after TCRdb re-called the RT-PCR reads with MiXCR. This sample has approximately 11,000 distinct CDR3 sequences, with approximately 22% found just once. The sequenced sample consisted of blood, either unsorted or a sorted T cell fraction (not recorded which). The chain employs TRBV20-1 and TRBJ1-2, with no clear D. This receptor was taken from a human donor who was either an allogeneic HSCT recipient or a stem cell or donor lymphocyte infusion donor (not recorded which). It is not recorded whose cells these are; they may come from a transplant donor. CDR3 sequence: CSARSGASNYGYTF. In nucleotides, the CDR3 is TGCAGTGCTAGATCGGGAGCCTCGAACTATGGCTACACCTTC.